The source of this T cell receptor beta chain is a study of blood T cell repertoires in COVID-19. Only in-frame clones appear in the TCRdb table, and some are missing; sequencing was by immunoSEQ multiplex PCR. The data hold under 55,000 clones, with 70% to 90% observed a single time. Trimming stripped 11 bases from V and 4 bases from J, with 14 bases between. The CDR3 contains 13 residues. Germline V lookup: CDR1 MNHEY, CDR2 SVGAGI. The TCR originated in a human donor in a cohort sampled during active COVID-19. This sequence joins TRBV6-5 and TRBJ2-2, with D possibly matching TRBD1 (6 bases). Sequenced: peripheral blood. As DNA, the CDR3 is TGTGCCGCCTTGGAAGGGGGCACCGGGGAGCTGTTTTTT. As protein: CAALEGGTGELFF.